This record looks at one TCR beta chain sequence and its context. This clonotype occurred many times. Its antigen remains unidentified. It has no much larger one-base neighbor in the sample; base qualities were not kept. From cysteine to phenylalanine, the CDR3 is 16 amino acids long. The sequence is cut down to CDR3 DNA, 48 bases in frame from base 1. The germline V gene yields SGHVS for CDR1 and FQNEAQ for CDR2. The junction shows trimming of 5 bases on V and 0 bases on J, and the gene matches do not reach 5 bases of it. These data originate in a study of T cells in Graves' hyperthyroidism and ophthalmopathy (dated by TCRdb to the late 2010s). Some background on the complete study: Peripheral blood was collected at initial diagnosis, before any treatment. After blood sampling, hyperthyroidism patients were treated with methimazole at a starting dose of 30 mg daily, and ophthalmopathy patients were treated with high-dose intravenous methylprednisolone. For training and testing, the 100 or so patients in the discovery cohort were randomly divided in a 7:3 ratio. In addition, the study compared T-cell repertoires in thyroid tissue and in blood from about 6 Graves' hyperthyroidism patients. Whether ophthalmopathy could be predicted prospectively was tested in an independent validation cohort made up of roughly 19 hyperthyroidism patients plus 17 patients who later progressed to ophthalmopathy. The paper reports TCR Vbeta CDR3 sequencing of approximately 140 peripheral blood samples: over 40 ophthalmopathy, approximately 74 hyperthyroidism and around 17 progressor patients. TCR V-J signatures able to tell the groups apart were searched for in a discovery cohort of 95 or so patients, of whom 40 to 45 had Graves' ophthalmopathy and 55 to 60 had stable Graves' hyperthyroidism.

Amplification of TCR beta CDR3 regions was carried out from RNA transcripts. For the first round of RT-PCR on the TCR CDR3, the HTBI primer set was used together with the Qiagen OneStep RT-PCR kit. A second multiplex PCR round built the libraries, followed by size selection and purification. Sequencing of the libraries was done on an Illumina HiSeq2000 using paired-end 100 bp reads. Per the source publication's procedure: SOAPnuke was used to process the raw data, throwing out any read that contained adapters or uncalled bases, had a mean Phred below 15, or lacked an exact constant-primer or identifier match. COPE v1.2.5 was used to merge high-quality paired reads, and clonotypes were defined as unique nucleotide sequences. Clonotypes were aligned to IMGT TRBV, TRBD and TRBJ reference segments using MiTCR v1.1. The analysis included only V-J combinations with a frequency above 0.0001, which together covered 99% to 99.2% of the repertoires. A TCS score was defined as the ratio between F50 (clonal expansion) and ExV (chaos), using BLOSUM62-based TCRdist between CDR3 peptides within each V-J. Welch's t-statistics and random forest reduced fewer than 600 V-J features to 13, which were used in a naive Bayes classifier (R e1071). TCRdb reanalyzed the raw reads on its own, using fastp at Q25 for trimming and MiXCR for clone calling, and kept in-frame beta chains. Every entry covers one CDR3 protein and lists the most common genes and DNA from its rows. The V and J calls were determined by TCRdb, not by the authors. This sample gives under 400,000 distinct CDR3 sequences in total; 14% of them show up just once. 8% to 13% of the sample belongs to the ten largest clones.

What the authors observed across the whole study: A model built on a 13 V-J signature distinguished ophthalmopathy from stable hyperthyroidism, reaching around 88% sensitivity and approximately 83% specificity in cross-validation and 80%/75% in testing. Blood samples also contained most of the expanded thyroid clonotypes (frequency above 0.001), which suggests that blood repertoires may reflect thyroid immune responses. In validation, the model predicted progression to ophthalmopathy a median of 6.5 months before onset, with over 55% sensitivity and roughly 79% specificity. Sample size was not statistically predetermined, and blinding of investigators to group allocation was not performed.

Stable Graves' hyperthyroidism was defined as no progression to ophthalmopathy during 18 months of follow-up. Hyperthyroidism patients were newly diagnosed, with disease duration under 2 months, and aged 18 to 65 years. Exclusion was applied to patients with uncontrolled infections, other autoimmune diseases, pregnancy or lactation. Diagnoses were based on clinical symptoms, serum thyroxine and TRAb, thyroid ultrasound and orbital computed tomography. PBMCs were isolated from roughly 10 ml of fresh peripheral blood by Ficoll-Paque density gradient centrifugation. Trizol reagent was used to extract total RNA, and RNA quality was then checked on an Agilent 2100 Bioanalyzer.

Recombination linked TRBV7-8 to TRBJ2-5, with 11 bases matching TRBD2. The sequenced sample was blood. The sequence was collected from an older woman with Graves' hyperthyroidism. The CDR3 in this case is CASSLRLAGYQETQYF. The DNA is as follows: TGTGCCAGCAGCCTCCGACTAGCGGGGTACCAAGAGACCCAGTACTTC.